This is a list of T cell receptor beta chains from one sample in a study of blood T cell repertoires in COVID-19. Here immunoSEQ multiplex PCR was the method, and the copy in TCRdb shows in-frame clones only, minus some. This sample has about 140,000 clones, with approximately 86% found just once. The sample comprised peripheral blood. The receptors were gathered from a human donor in a cohort sampled during active COVID-19. Both conserved end residues are part of each CDR3. D genes are given only for firm matches. Clone size, where shown, is once, few, many, or a class for clones that have expanded.

cdr3_aa cdr3_nt j_call clone_size d_call v_call
CASSQEGRRGPNYGYTF TGTGCCAGCAGCCAAGAGGGGAGGAGGGGCCCCAACTATGGCTACACCTTC TRBJ1-2 - - TRBV3-1/TRBV3-2
CASSTLTGDFSSEQFF TGTGCCAGTAGTACCCTGACAGGGGACTTCAGCAGTGAGCAGTTCTTC TRBJ2-1 - TRBD1 TRBV19
CASSSRPTGVYEQYF TGTGCCAGCAGCTCTCGGCCGACAGGGGTCTACGAGCAGTACTTC TRBJ2-7 - TRBD1 TRBV7-3
CASKLQGGTGELFF TGTGCCAGCAAGTTACAGGGTGGCACCGGGGAGCTGTTTTTT TRBJ2-2 - - TRBV28
CASSEGQGSHQPQHF TGTGCCAGCAGTGAGGGACAGGGGTCCCATCAGCCCCAGCATTTT TRBJ1-5 - TRBD1 TRBV6-1
CAWEREGGYEQYF TGTGCCTGGGAACGGGAGGGCGGCTACGAGCAGTACTTC TRBJ2-7 - TRBD2 TRBV30
CASSPSGSDTGELFF TGCGCCAGCAGCCCTAGCGGGAGTGACACCGGGGAGCTGTTTTTT TRBJ2-2 - TRBD2 TRBV5-1
CASSLAEEEKLFF TGCGCCAGCAGCCTTGCTGAAGAGGAAAAACTGTTTTTT TRBJ1-4 - - TRBV5-1
CASSQVTPSSGRAIEQYF TGCGCCAGCAGCCAAGTAACGCCGTCTAGCGGGAGGGCCATCGAGCAGTACTTC TRBJ2-7 few TRBD2 TRBV4-1
CASSEVQRVNTGELFF TGTGCCAGCAGTGAAGTCCAGCGGGTAAACACCGGGGAGCTGTTTTTT TRBJ2-2 - - TRBV6-1
CASSVTEEGQGRYGYTF TGTGCCAGCAGCGTAACAGAAGAGGGGCAGGGGAGATATGGCTACACCTTC TRBJ1-2 - - TRBV9
CASSDPHMAHNEQFF TGTGCCAGCAGTGATCCCCACATGGCCCACAATGAGCAGTTCTTC TRBJ2-1 - - TRBV25-1
CASSSLKGRGGKTEAFF TGTGCCAGCAGTTCGCTCAAGGGGAGGGGGGGGAAAACTGAAGCTTTCTTT TRBJ1-1 - - TRBV6-2/TRBV6-3
CASNPGGQQRETQYF TGTGCCAGCAACCCAGGGGGACAGCAACGGGAGACCCAGTACTTC TRBJ2-5 - TRBD1 TRBV7-9
CSVEGGAIQEQFF TGCAGCGTTGAAGGGGGAGCCATTCAAGAGCAGTTCTTC TRBJ2-1 - - TRBV29-1
CASSLTGGDGYTF TGTGCCAGCAGCCTGACAGGGGGCGACGGCTACACCTTC TRBJ1-2 - TRBD1 TRBV3-1/TRBV3-2
CASNPGQGGTGELFF TGCGCCAGCAACCCGGGACAGGGAGGGACCGGGGAGCTGTTTTTT TRBJ2-2 few TRBD1 TRBV10-2
CASSTTGTSEETQYF TGCGCCAGCAGCACAACCGGGACTAGCGAAGAGACCCAGTACTTC TRBJ2-5 - TRBD2 TRBV5-1
CASSYDNLETQYF TGTGCCAGCAGTTATGACAACTTAGAGACCCAGTACTTC TRBJ2-5 few - TRBV6-2/TRBV6-3
CASSSSGSTYEQYF TGCGCCAGCAGCTCTTCGGGGTCAACCTACGAGCAGTACTTC TRBJ2-7 - - TRBV5-1
CASRKDRGETQYF TGTGCCAGCAGAAAGGACAGGGGAGAGACCCAGTACTTC TRBJ2-5 - TRBD1 TRBV27
CASSPGTSGRGGTGELFF TGTGCCAGCAGCCCCGGGACTAGCGGGAGAGGGGGCACCGGGGAGCTGTTTTTT TRBJ2-2 - - TRBV12-1
CASSETTPQGSVNQPQHF TGTGCCAGCAGCGAAACCACCCCGCAGGGGTCGGTCAATCAGCCCCAGCATTTT TRBJ1-5 - - TRBV5-5
CASSLDRRRVHNEQFF TGCGCCAGCAGCTTGGACCGGCGCAGGGTCCACAATGAGCAGTTCTTC TRBJ2-1 - - TRBV5-1
CASSGRTAPYGYTF TGTGCCAGCAGTGGTAGGACAGCCCCCTATGGCTACACCTTC TRBJ1-2 - - TRBV28
CASSPDRGYGYTF TGTGCCAGCTCACCGGACAGGGGCTATGGCTACACCTTC TRBJ1-2 many TRBD1 TRBV18
CASSQGPREQFF TGTGCCAGCAGCCAAGGCCCTAGGGAGCAGTTCTTC TRBJ2-1 - - TRBV3-1/TRBV3-2
CASRRELGSSYEQYF TGTGCCAGCAGGCGGGAACTTGGTTCCTCCTACGAGCAGTACTTC TRBJ2-7 - - TRBV6-5
CASSFTSRNEQFF TGTGCCAGCAGTTTCACCAGTCGCAATGAGCAGTTCTTC TRBJ2-1 - - TRBV28
CASKSGQSNQPQHF TGTGCCAGCAAGTCAGGACAGAGCAATCAGCCCCAGCATTTT TRBJ1-5 - - TRBV6-5
CAWSERQGRGTEAFF TGTGCCTGGAGTGAACGACAGGGAAGAGGGACTGAAGCTTTCTTT TRBJ1-1 - TRBD1 TRBV30
CAISRQGLTDTQYF TGTGCCATCAGTAGACAGGGGCTCACAGATACGCAGTATTTT TRBJ2-3 - TRBD1 TRBV10-3
CASSLGWEGVHEQFF TGCGCCAGCAGCCTCGGGTGGGAGGGGGTCCATGAGCAGTTCTTC TRBJ2-1 - - TRBV5-1